The clone carrying this T cell receptor beta chain was observed once. Germline V gene sequence: CDR1 SGHAT, CDR2 FQNNGV. The V and J ends lost 0 bases and 8 bases respectively, with 7 bases between them. This CDR3 has 12 amino acids. Source study methods: Estimates of nucleated cell counts were drawn from the amplification of reference gene primers. The protocol was immunoSEQ multiplex PCR, while the TCRdb copy is restricted to in-frame clones and leaves out a portion. V and J calls and clone size are as listed in that table; D and trimming were resolved from the DNA. The sample lists 65,000 to 70,000 clones; around 83% were seen once. The data originate from a study of blood T cell repertoires in COVID-19. Study as a whole: Some COVID-19 samples were acute and others convalescent; all came from the United States, Italy and Spain. Nucleic acid was either cDNA or gDNA, and it came from T cells, B-cell-depleted T cells, or PBMCs.

The chain combines TRBV11-2 with TRBJ1-1; D gene ambiguous. This clonotype was sampled from a man aged 50-60 years with acute or convalescent COVID-19. Sample: peripheral blood. The CDR3 reads CASSLDWAEAFF. Here the CDR3 DNA reads TGTGCCAGCAGCTTAGATTGGGCAGAAGCTTTCTTT.